This note documents a single T cell receptor (beta chain) sequence. The observed sequence ends 3 residues before the CDR3 terminus, with the missing tail filled in from the germline J gene. The method was immunoSEQ multiplex PCR; TCRdb's version includes in-frame clones alone and lacks a portion of them. The specimen's table records around 33,000 clones. Germline-derived CDR1 and CDR2 are SGHTA and FQGNSA. The CDR3 consists of 13 residues. V gave up 1 base and J gave up 6 bases, with 9 bases separating them. Each participant carried one incident cervical HPV16 infection only. HPV was found by MY09/MY11 PCR and dot-blot genotyping. This record belongs to a study of T cells in women clearing cervical HPV infection. Across the whole study: Blood came at first lesion visit for cases, post-clearance for controls.

This receptor was taken from a woman aged 18 to 75 with a cervical HPV16 infection that either progressed to CIN3+ or cleared (not recorded which). The sample taken for sequencing was blood buffy coat. The chain joins TRBV7-2 to TRBJ1-1; D is uncertain. CDR3 DNA, as far as it was read: TGTGCCAGCAGCTTAGGCAGTCCCGCTGAA. Its translation is CASSLGSPAE. The whole CDR3 sequence is CASSLGSPAEAFF.